The clone carrying this T cell receptor beta chain was counted only a few times. Sample-barcoded 5' priming and a J-beta primer mix drove a second PCR of roughly 6 to 12 cycles. TCRdb processed the 5' RACE reads anew with MiXCR; each CDR3 protein has one entry. The table shows about 830,000 distinct CDR3 sequences, with 62% occurring only once. Healthy Caucasian individuals from Russia aged about 6 to 90 served as donors. V lost 4 bases and J 6 bases, leaving 24 bases between the germline ends. Germline V gene data show CDR1 as SGHTA and CDR2 as FQGNSA. This CDR3 has 17 residues. This sample is part of a study of blood T cells in healthy people across ages.

Sequenced input: blood. The chain combines TRBV7-2 with TRBJ1-2; maybe TRBD1 (6 bases). The source is a man aged 25-40 years in good health. The CDR3 loop is CASSSPDGGRRRNGYTF. The CDR3 DNA reads TGTGCCAGCAGCTCCCCGGACGGGGGCCGCCGGAGGAATGGCTACACCTTC.